The sample holds a few counts of the clone carrying this TCR beta chain. TCRdb reprocessed the RT-PCR reads via MiXCR and lists one record per CDR3 protein. The sample comprises roughly 550,000 distinct CDR3 sequences, around 25% of which are singletons, and 2.8% rests with the top ten. This sample is drawn from a study of response to subunit inactivated influenza vaccine. The data also belong to a second study, concerning T cells expressing NK-cell markers. That work states: The authors generated TCR beta cDNA through 5'RACE template switching with UMIs.

This material consisted of CD4+ T cells sorted from PBMCs, taken about 11 days after vaccination. The sequence was obtained from a man in his fifties or sixties who received an inactivated influenza vaccine.

CDR3 sequence (DNA): TGTGCCAGCAGCAAGGGACTAGCGGGGGGGGCTAATGAGCAGTTCTTC. This codes for CASSKGLAGGANEQFF. The V gene is TRBV7-2, the J gene TRBJ2-1; 16 bases are shared with TRBD2. V shed 5 bases, J shed 7 bases, and the junction held 5 bases outside the gene matches. Germline V gene lookup returns CDR1 SGHTA and CDR2 FQGNSA. This CDR3 spans 16 amino acids. Drawing the rest from reference TRBV7-2 and TRBJ2-1, the complete variable domain is GAGVSQSPSNKVTEKGKDVELRCDPISGHTALYWYRQSLGQGLEFLIYFQGNSAPDKSGLPSDRFSAERTGGSVSTLTIQRTQQEDSAVYLCASSKGLAGGANEQFFGPGTRLTVL.